One sample yielded the 15 T cell receptor beta chains listed below, sequenced in a study of T cells in Graves' hyperthyroidism and ophthalmopathy. It was RNA transcripts that yielded the amplified TCR beta CDR3 regions. The HTBI primer set was used in a first-round RT-PCR of the TCR CDR3. TCRdb reanalysed the multiplex PCR reads using MiXCR and keeps one entry per CDR3 protein. This table holds approximately 400,000 distinct CDR3 sequences, 15% found once. The sample was blood. These receptor sequences come from a woman aged 30 to 39 with Graves' hyperthyroidism.

This clonotype has ten or more counts. The chain uses TRBV18 and TRBJ1-6; 10 bases match TRBD1. Unmatched junction bases numbered 2, after V lost 4 bases and J lost 8 bases. The germline V gene encodes CDR1 KGHSH and CDR2 LQKENI. This CDR3 is built from 14 residues. Here the CDR3 reads CASSRGTGDSPLHF. The CDR3, as DNA: TGTGCCAGCTCACGGGGGACAGGGGATTCACCCCTCCACTTT.

This clonotype has ten or more counts. This CDR3 is CASSPQRGSTDTQYF. In DNA, the CDR3 is TGTGCCAGCTCACCACAGCGGGGGAGCACAGATACGCAGTATTTT. The chain joins TRBV18 to TRBJ2-3, with 8 bases lining up with TRBD2. After removal of 1 base from V and 0 bases from J, the junction contained 0 bases not matched to a gene. Per the germline V gene, CDR1 is KGHSH and CDR2 is LQKENI. The CDR3 has 15 amino acids.

This clonotype showed up many times. The V and J genes are TRBV3-1 and TRBJ2-7; D uncertain. CDR1 and CDR2 (germline): LGHDT, YNNKEL (reference sequence). The V and J ends lost 4 bases and 5 bases respectively, with 15 bases between them. The CDR3 is 14 amino acids. This CDR3 reads CASSPLDRPNEQYF. The CDR3 coding sequence is TGTGCCAGCAGCCCCCTCGACCGTCCAAACGAGCAGTACTTC.

This clonotype showed up many times. The chain uses TRBV5-5 and TRBJ2-1; D call uncertain. Trimming removed 7 bases at V and 0 bases at J, with 14 bases between. CDR3 length: 15 residues. Germline CDR1 reads SGHKS; CDR2 reads YYEKEE (reference sequence). CDR3 sequence reads: CASLISDLSYNEQFF. The CDR3 coding sequence is TGTGCCAGCCTGATATCGGACCTCTCCTACAATGAGCAGTTCTTC.

The chain carries TRBV20-1 and TRBJ2-5; D unclear. The CDR3 covers 15 residues. Trimming stripped 1 base from V and 2 bases from J, with 14 bases between. Germline CDR1 DFQATT, CDR2 SNEGSKA (reference sequence). CDR3 in DNA: TGCAGTGCTAGAGTGGGGATCCTGGGGCAAGAGACCCAGTACTTC. As protein: CSARVGILGQETQYF.

In its sample, this clonotype was seen many times. V is TRBV30 and J is TRBJ1-5; no firm D call. The germline V gene encodes CDR1 GTSNPN and CDR2 SVGIG (reference sequence). This CDR3 comprises 13 residues. Trimming shortened V by 2 bases and J by 2 bases, and 7 bases separated the two germline ends. CDR3: CAWSRAGNQPQHF. In DNA form, the CDR3 reads TGTGCCTGGAGTAGAGCGGGCAATCAGCCCCAGCATTTT.

The rearrangement joins TRBV9 to TRBJ2-7, with TRBD2 as a possible D gene (6 bases). Germline CDR1 SGDLS, CDR2 YYNGEE. The CDR3 has 14 amino acids. Trimming pared 1 base from V and 3 bases from J, leaving 11 bases between. The chain's CDR3 is CASSVSYGSYEQYF. CDR3 sequence (DNA): TGTGCCAGCAGCGTATCTTACGGGAGCTACGAGCAGTACTTC.

The table lists this clonotype with many counts. The chain employs TRBV5-1 and TRBJ2-3; D unclear. The CDR3 consists of 12 residues. Germline CDR1 reads SGHRS; CDR2 reads YFSETQ. The ends were cut back, 0 bases at V and 6 bases at J, with 5 bases in the middle. The CDR3 reads CASSLDLDTQYF. The CDR3 DNA reads TGCGCCAGCAGCTTGGATTTGGATACGCAGTATTTT.

This clonotype was counted only a few times. This chain links TRBV29-1 with TRBJ1-3, with D possibly matching TRBD1 (5 bases). The germline V gene has CDR1 SQVTM and CDR2 ANQGSEA. This CDR3 region has 15 residues. V was cut by 4 bases and J by 2 bases, with 15 bases left in between. The CDR3 region is CSVALYRTTGNTIYF. The CDR3 nucleotides read TGCAGCGTTGCCCTCTACAGGACAACTGGAAACACCATATATTTT. The full variable domain, in which reference TRBV29-1 and TRBJ1-3 provide the parts outside the CDR3, is SAVISQKPSRDICQRGTSLTIQCQVDSQVTMMFWYRQQPGQSLTLIATANQGSEATYESGFVIDKFPISRPNLTFSTLTVSNMSPEDSSIYLCSVALYRTTGNTIYFGEGSWLTVV.

V is TRBV25-1 and J is TRBJ2-1, with 10 bases matching TRBD2. Germline V gene data show CDR1 as MGHDK and CDR2 as SYGVNS. V gave up 7 bases and J gave up 1 base; unmatched junction bases: 7. The CDR3 is made up of 16 amino acids. The CDR3 loop is CASTGRTSGSYNEQFF. CDR3 sequence (DNA): TGTGCCAGCACAGGAAGGACTAGCGGATCCTACAATGAGCAGTTCTTC. The full variable domain, with the rest looked up from reference TRBV25-1 and TRBJ2-1, is EADIYQTPRYLVIGTGKKITLECSQTMGHDKMYWYQQDPGMELHLIHYSYGVNSTEKGDLSSESTVSRIRTEHFPLTLESARPSHTSQYLCASTGRTSGSYNEQFFGPGTRLTVL.

This clonotype came up a few times. The chain employs TRBV20-1 and TRBJ2-3, with D perhaps TRBD1 (6 bases). Trimming pared 4 bases from V and 5 bases from J, leaving 16 bases between. The CDR3 covers 14 residues. CDR1 is DFQATT and CDR2 is SNEGSKA in the germline V gene (reference sequence). CDR3 region: CSAKGEGDLDTQYF. The CDR3 DNA sequence: TGCAGTGCTAAGGGGGAAGGGGATTTAGATACGCAGTATTTT.

This clonotype has ten or more counts. The rearrangement links TRBV2 to TRBJ2-2; D could derive from TRBD1 or TRBD2 (5 bases each). The CDR3 is 15 residues long. The V gene lost 7 bases and the J gene lost 5 bases, with 17 bases spanning the gap. Germline assignment: CDR1 SNHLY and CDR2 FYNNEI. CDR3 protein: CASKTRGRGTGELFF. The CDR3 bases are TGTGCCAGCAAAACGAGGGGACGAGGGACCGGGGAGCTGTTTTTT.

This clonotype has at least ten counts. This rearrangement joins TRBV18 to TRBJ1-1; no reliable D call. This CDR3 is built from 13 residues. Germline CDR1 KGHSH, CDR2 LQKENI. Trimming took 3 bases from V and 1 from J, leaving 6 bases between them. CDR3 loop: CASSPDWNTEAFF. The CDR3 DNA reads as TGTGCCAGCTCACCGGACTGGAACACTGAAGCTTTCTTT.

This chain joins TRBV12-3 or TRBV12-4 and TRBJ1-1; 7 positions agree with TRBD1. J lost 2 bases, V lost 10 bases, and 7 bases had no gene match. The CDR3 totals 13 residues. CDR3 sequence: CATGTEVNTEAFF. DNA of the CDR3: TGTGCCACTGGGACAGAGGTAAACACTGAAGCTTTCTTT.

The chain uses TRBV19 and TRBJ1-1; tentatively, D is TRBD1 (5 bases). The CDR3 is 15 amino acids. With 7 bases removed from V and 1 base from J, the gap between germline ends came to 16 bases. Germline values: CDR1 LNHDA, CDR2 SQIVND (reference sequence). CDR3 protein: CASTPRGGKNTEAFF. The CDR3 nucleotides read TGTGCCAGTACCCCCCGTGGGGGTAAGAACACTGAAGCTTTCTTT.